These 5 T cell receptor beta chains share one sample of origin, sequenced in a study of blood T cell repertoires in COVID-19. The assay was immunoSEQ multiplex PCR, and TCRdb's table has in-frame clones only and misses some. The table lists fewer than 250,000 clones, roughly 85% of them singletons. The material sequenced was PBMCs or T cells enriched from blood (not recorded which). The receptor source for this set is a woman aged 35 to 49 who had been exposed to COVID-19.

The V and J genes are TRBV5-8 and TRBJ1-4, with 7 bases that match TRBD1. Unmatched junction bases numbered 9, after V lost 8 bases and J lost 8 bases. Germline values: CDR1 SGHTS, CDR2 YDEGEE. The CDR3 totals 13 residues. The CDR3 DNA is TGTGCCAGTGATGGGACAGTGGGGGAAAAACTGTTTTTT. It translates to CASDGTVGEKLFF.

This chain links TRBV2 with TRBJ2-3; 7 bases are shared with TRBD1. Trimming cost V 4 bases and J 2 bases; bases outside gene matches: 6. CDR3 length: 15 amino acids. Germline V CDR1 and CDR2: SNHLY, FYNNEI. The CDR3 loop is CASSVYRGPTDTQYF. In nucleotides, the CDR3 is TGTGCCAGCAGTGTCTACAGGGGTCCCACAGATACGCAGTATTTT.

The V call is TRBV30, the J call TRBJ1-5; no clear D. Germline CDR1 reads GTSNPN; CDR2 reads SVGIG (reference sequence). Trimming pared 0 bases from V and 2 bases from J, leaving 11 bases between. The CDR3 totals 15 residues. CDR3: CAWSVRNYGNQPQHF. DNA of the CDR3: TGTGCCTGGAGTGTACGGAACTATGGCAATCAGCCCCAGCATTTT. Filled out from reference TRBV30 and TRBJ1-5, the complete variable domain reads SQTIHQWPATLVQPVGSPLSLECTVEGTSNPNLYWYRQAAGRGLQLLFYSVGIGQISSEVPQNLSASRPQDRQFILSSKKLLLSDSGFYLCAWSVRNYGNQPQHFGDGTRLSIL.

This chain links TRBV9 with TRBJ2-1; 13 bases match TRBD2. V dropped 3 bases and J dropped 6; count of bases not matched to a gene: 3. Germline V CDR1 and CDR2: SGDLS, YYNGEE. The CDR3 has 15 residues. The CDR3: CASSETSGGFNEQFF. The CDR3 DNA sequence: TGTGCCAGCAGCGAGACTAGCGGGGGGTTCAATGAGCAGTTCTTC.

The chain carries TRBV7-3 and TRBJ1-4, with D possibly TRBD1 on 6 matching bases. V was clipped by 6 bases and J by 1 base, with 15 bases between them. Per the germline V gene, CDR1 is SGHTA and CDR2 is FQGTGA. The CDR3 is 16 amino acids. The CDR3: CASRVGEGETNEKLFF. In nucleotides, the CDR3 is TGTGCCAGCAGGGTTGGGGAGGGGGAAACTAATGAAAAACTGTTTTTT. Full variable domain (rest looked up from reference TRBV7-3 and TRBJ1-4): GAGVSQTPSNKVTEKGKYVELRCDPISGHTALYWYRQSLGQGPEFLIYFQGTGAADDSGLPNDRFFAVRPEGSVSTLKIQRTERGDSAVYLCASRVGEGETNEKLFFGSGTQLSVL.